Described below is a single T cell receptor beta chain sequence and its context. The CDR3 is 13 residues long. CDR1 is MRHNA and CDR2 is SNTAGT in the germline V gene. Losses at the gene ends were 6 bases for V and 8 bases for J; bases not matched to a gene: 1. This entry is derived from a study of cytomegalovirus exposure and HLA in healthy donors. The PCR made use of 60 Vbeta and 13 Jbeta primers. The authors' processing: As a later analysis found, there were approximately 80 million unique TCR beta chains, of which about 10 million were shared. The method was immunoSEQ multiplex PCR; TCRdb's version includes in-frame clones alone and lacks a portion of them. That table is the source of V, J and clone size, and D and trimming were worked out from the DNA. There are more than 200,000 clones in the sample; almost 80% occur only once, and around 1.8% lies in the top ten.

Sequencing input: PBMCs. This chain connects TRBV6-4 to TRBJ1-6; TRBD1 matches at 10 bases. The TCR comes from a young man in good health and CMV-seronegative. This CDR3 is CASSGTGDSPLHF. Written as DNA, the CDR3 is TGTGCCAGCAGCGGGACAGGGGATTCACCCCTCCACTTT.